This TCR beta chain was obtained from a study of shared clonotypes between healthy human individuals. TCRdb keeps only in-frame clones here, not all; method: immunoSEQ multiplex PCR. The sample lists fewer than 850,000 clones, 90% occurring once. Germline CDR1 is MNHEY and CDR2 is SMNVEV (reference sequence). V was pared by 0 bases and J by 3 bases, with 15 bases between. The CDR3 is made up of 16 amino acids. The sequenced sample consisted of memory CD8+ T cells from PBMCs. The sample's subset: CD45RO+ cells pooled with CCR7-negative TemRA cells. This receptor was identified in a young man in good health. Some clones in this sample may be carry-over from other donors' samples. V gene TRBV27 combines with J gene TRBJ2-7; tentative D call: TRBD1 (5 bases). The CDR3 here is CASSLSGRGSFYEQYF. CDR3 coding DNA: TGTGCCAGCAGTTTATCCGGTAGGGGCAGTTTCTACGAGCAGTACTTC.